This T cell receptor (beta chain) emerged from a study of CD8+CD57+ T cells in acquired aplastic anemia. Study in general: Healthy donor CD4+ samples were sequenced to a depth that averaged roughly 9.9 million reads.

Germline values: CDR1 LNHDA, CDR2 SQIVND (reference sequence). Deletions cut 6 bases from V and 2 bases from J, with 14 bases between. The CDR3 loop spans 15 amino acids. This clonotype was seen repeatedly, ten times or more. The antigen is not known. The study's findings and limits: Twenty-nine CD8+ CDR3 sequences were shared between patients and controls. Patients and controls were not found to differ significantly in CD8+ Simpson's diversity.

Genomic DNA, serving as template, underwent TCR beta VDJ and CDR3 profiling. TCRdb ran MiXCR on the reads and lists one entry per CDR3 protein. The table records about 180,000 distinct CDR3 sequences, 40% to 50% of them present only once. V gene TRBV19 combines with J gene TRBJ1-5, with D perhaps matching TRBD1 (6 bases). The receptor was derived from a human donor in good health. What was sequenced was sorted CD4+, CD8+, or CD8+CD57+ T cells (not recorded which) from PBMCs. The CDR3 reads CASSLARGGNQPQHF. The CDR3 nucleotides are TGTGCCAGTAGCTTAGCCAGGGGTGGCAATCAGCCCCAGCATTTT.